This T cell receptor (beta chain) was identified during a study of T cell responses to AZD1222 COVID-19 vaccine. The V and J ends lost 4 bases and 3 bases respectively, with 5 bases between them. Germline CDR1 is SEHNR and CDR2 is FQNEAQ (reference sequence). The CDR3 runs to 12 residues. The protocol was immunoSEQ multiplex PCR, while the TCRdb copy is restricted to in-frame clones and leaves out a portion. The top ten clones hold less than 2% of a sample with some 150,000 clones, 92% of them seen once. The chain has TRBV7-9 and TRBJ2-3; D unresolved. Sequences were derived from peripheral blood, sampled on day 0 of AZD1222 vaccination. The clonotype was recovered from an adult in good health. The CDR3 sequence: CASSYATDTQYF. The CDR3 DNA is TGTGCCAGCAGCTATGCTACAGATACGCAGTATTTT.